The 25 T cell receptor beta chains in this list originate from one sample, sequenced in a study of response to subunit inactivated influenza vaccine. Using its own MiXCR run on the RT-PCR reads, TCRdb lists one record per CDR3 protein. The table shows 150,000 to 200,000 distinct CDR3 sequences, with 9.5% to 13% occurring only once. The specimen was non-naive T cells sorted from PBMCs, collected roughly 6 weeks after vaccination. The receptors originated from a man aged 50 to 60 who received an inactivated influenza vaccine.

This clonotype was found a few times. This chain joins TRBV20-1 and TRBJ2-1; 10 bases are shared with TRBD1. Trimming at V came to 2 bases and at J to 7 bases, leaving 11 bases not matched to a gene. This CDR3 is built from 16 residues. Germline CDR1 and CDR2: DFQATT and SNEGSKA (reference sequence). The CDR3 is CSARKRQGARRNEQFF. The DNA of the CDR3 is TGCAGTGCTAGAAAAAGACAGGGGGCGAGGAGGAATGAGCAGTTCTTC.

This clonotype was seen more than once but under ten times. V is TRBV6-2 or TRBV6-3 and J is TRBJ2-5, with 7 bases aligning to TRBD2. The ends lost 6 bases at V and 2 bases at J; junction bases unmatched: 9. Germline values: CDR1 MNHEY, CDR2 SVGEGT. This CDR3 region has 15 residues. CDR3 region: CASREGWREQETQYF. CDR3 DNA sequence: TGTGCCAGCAGGGAAGGGTGGCGGGAGCAAGAGACCCAGTACTTC.

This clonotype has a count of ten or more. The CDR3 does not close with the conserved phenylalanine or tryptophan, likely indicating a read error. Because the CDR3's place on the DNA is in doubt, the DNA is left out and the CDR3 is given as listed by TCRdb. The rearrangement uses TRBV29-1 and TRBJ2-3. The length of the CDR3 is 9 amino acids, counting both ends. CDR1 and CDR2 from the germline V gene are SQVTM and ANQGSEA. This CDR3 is CSVGDSSYL.

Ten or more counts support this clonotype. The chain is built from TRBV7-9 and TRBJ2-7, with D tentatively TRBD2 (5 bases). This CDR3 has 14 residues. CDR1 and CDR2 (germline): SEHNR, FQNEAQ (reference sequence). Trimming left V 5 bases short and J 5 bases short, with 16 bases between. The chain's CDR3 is CASSRRRRDDEQYF. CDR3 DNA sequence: TGTGCCAGCAGCCGGAGGAGACGAGATGACGAGCAGTACTTC.

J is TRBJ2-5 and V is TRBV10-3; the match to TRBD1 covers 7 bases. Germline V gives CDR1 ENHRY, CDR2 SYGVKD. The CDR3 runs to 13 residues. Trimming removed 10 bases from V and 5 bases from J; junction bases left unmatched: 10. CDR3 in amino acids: CASSGQAIETQYF. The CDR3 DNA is TGTGCCAGCTCTGGACAGGCGATTGAGACCCAGTACTTC.

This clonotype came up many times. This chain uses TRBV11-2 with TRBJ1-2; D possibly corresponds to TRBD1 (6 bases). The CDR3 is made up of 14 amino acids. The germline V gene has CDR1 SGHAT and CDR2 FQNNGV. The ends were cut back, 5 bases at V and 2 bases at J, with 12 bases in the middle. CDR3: CASSPAGDNYGYTF. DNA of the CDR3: TGTGCCAGCAGCCCCGCAGGGGACAACTATGGCTACACCTTC.

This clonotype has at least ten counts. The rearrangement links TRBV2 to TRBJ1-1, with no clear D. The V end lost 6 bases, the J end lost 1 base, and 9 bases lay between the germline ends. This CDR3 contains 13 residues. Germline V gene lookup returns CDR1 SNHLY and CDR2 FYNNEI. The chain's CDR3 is CASSHDPNTEAFF. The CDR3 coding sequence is TGTGCCAGCAGCCACGACCCGAACACTGAAGCTTTCTTT.

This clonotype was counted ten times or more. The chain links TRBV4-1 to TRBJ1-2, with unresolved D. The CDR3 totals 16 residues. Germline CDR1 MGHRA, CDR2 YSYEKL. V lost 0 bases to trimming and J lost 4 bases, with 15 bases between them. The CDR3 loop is CASSQEPRGVLYGYTF. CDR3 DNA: TGCGCCAGCAGCCAAGAGCCCAGAGGTGTACTCTATGGCTACACCTTC.

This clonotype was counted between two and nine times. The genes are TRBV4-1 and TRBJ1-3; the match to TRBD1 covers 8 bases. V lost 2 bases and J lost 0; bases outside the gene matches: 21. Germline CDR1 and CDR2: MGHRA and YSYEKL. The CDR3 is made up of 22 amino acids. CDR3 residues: CASSQQGGTGEGKISSGNTIYF. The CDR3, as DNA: TGCGCCAGCAGCCAACAAGGGGGGACAGGCGAAGGGAAGATCTCCTCTGGAAACACCATATATTTT.

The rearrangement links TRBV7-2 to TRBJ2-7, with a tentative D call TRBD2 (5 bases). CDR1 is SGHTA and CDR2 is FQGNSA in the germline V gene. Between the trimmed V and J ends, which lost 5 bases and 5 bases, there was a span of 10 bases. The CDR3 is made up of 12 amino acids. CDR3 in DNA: TGTGCCAGCAGCCGATCCGGGAACGAGCAGTACTTC. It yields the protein CASSRSGNEQYF.

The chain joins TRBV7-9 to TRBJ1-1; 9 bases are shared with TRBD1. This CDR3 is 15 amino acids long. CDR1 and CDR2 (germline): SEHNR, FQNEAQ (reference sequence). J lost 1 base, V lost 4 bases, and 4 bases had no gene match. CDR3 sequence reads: CASSSPGQGNTEAFF. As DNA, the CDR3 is TGTGCCAGCAGCTCACCGGGACAGGGGAACACTGAAGCTTTCTTT.

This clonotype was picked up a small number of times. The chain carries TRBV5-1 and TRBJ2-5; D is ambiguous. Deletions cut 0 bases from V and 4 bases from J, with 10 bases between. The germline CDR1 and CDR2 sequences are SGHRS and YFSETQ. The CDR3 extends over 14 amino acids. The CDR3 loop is CASSLDTVGETQYF. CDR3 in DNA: TGCGCCAGCAGCTTGGATACAGTAGGAGAGACCCAGTACTTC.

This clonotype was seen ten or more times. The DNA for the CDR3 is TGTGCCAGCAGCCAATTAGTGGGAGGGCTAGAGCAGTTCTTC. Translating it yields CASSQLVGGLEQFF. The chain couples TRBV14 to TRBJ2-1, with 7 bases aligning to TRBD2. V trimming: 2 bases; J trimming: 10 bases; junction bases outside the gene matches: 8. The germline CDR1 and CDR2 sequences are SGHDN and FVKESK. This CDR3 comprises 14 residues.

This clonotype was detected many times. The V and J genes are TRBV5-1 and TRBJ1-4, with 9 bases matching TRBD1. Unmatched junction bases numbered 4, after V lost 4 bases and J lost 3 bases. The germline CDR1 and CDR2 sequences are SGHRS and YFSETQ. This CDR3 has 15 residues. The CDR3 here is CASSEQGAANEKLFF. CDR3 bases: TGCGCCAGCAGCGAACAGGGGGCGGCTAATGAAAAACTGTTTTTT.

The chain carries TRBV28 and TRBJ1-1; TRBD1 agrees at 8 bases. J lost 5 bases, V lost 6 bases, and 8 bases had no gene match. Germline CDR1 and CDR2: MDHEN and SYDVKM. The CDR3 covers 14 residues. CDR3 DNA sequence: TGTGCCAGCAGATCGACAGGGGTCGCGACTGAAGCTTTCTTT. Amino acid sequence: CASRSTGVATEAFF. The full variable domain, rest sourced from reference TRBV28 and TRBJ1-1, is DVKVTQSSRYLVKRTGEKVFLECVQDMDHENMFWYRQDPGLGLRLIYFSYDVKMKEKGDIPEGYSVSREKKERFSLILESASTNQTSMYLCASRSTGVATEAFFGQGTRLTVV.

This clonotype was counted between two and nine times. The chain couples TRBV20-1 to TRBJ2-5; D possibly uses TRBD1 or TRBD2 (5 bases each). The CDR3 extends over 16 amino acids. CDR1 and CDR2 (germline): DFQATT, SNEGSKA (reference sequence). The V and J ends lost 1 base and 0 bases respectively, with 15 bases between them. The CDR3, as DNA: TGCAGTGCTAGAGCGGGGCGGCAGCCCTACCAAGAGACCCAGTACTTC. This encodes CSARAGRQPYQETQYF.

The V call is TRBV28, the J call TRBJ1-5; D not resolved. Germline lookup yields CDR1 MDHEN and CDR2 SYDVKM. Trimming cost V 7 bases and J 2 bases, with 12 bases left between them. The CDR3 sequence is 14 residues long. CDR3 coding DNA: TGTGCCAGCACCTCTTCCCCGGGCAATCAGCCCCAGCATTTT. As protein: CASTSSPGNQPQHF.

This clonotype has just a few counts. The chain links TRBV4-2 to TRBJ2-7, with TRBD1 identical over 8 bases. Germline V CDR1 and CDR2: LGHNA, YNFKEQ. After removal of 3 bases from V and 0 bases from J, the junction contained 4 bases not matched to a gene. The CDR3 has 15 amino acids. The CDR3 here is CASSQDRVASYEQYF. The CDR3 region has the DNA TGTGCCAGCAGCCAGGACAGGGTAGCCTCCTACGAGCAGTACTTC.

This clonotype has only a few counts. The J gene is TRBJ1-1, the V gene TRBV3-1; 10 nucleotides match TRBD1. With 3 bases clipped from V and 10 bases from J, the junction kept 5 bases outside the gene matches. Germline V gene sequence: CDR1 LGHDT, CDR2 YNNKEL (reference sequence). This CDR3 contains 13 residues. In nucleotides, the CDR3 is TGTGCCAGCAGCCAGTCCAGGGACAGGGGAGCTTTCTTT. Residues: CASSQSRDRGAFF.

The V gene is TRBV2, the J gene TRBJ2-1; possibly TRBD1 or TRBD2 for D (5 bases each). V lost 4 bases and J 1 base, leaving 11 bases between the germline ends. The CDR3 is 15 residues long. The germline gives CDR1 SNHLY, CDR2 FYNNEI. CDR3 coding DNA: TGTGCCAGCAGTGGGGGGAGATCGTCCTACAATGAGCAGTTCTTC. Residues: CASSGGRSSYNEQFF.

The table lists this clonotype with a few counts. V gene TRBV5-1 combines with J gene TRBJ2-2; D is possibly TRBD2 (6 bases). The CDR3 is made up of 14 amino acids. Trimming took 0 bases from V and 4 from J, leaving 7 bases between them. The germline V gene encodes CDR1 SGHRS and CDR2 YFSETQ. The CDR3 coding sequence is TGCGCCAGCAGCTTGGGGACTACCACCGGGGAGCTGTTTTTT. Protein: CASSLGTTTGELFF.

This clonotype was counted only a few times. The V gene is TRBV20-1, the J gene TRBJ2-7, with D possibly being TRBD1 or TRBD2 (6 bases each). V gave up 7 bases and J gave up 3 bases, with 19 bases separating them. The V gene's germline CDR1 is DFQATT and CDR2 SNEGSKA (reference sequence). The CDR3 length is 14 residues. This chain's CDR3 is CSVKPGATHYEQYF. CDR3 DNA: TGCAGTGTTAAACCGGGGGCCACCCACTACGAGCAGTACTTC.

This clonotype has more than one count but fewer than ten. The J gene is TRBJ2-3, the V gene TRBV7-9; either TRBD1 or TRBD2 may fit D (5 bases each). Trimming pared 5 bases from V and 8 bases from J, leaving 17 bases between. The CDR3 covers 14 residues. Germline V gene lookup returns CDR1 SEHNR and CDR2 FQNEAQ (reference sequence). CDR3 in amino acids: CASSRVGVRGTQYF. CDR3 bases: TGTGCCAGCAGCCGGGTGGGGGTACGGGGTACGCAGTATTTT.

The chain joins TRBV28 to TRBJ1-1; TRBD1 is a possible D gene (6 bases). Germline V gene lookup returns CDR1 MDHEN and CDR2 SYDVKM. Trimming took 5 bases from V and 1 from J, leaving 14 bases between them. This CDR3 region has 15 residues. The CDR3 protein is CASSGGIGGNTEAFF. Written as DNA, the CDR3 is TGTGCCAGCAGTGGAGGGATAGGGGGGAACACTGAAGCTTTCTTT.

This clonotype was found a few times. The CDR3: CASSYPGLAGVYEQFF. CDR3 bases: TGTGCCAGCAGTTACCCGGGACTAGCGGGAGTTTATGAGCAGTTCTTC. The chain is built from TRBV6-5 and TRBJ2-1, with 14 positions matching TRBD2. J was trimmed by 8 bases and V by 2 bases; bases with no gene match: 5. Germline V gene sequence: CDR1 MNHEY, CDR2 SVGAGI. CDR3 size: 16 residues.